This T cell receptor beta chain emerged from a study of cytomegalovirus exposure and HLA in healthy donors. PCR primers comprised 60 Vbeta and 13 Jbeta primers. Only in-frame clones appear in the TCRdb table, and some are missing; sequencing was by immunoSEQ multiplex PCR. The repertoire holds 110,000 or so clones, with 81% as singletons. CDR1 is MNHNS, CDR2 SASEGT, per germline. The CDR3 length is 15 residues. Deletions cut 2 bases from V and 7 bases from J, with 12 bases between. The chain employs TRBV6-1 and TRBJ1-6, with a weak D call TRBD1 (5 bases). The sequenced sample was PBMCs. The TCR originated in a man aged 35 to 55 in good health and CMV-seronegative. Here the CDR3 reads CASSERWGENSPLHF. The CDR3 bases are TGTGCCAGCAGTGAAAGATGGGGGGAGAATTCACCCCTCCACTTT.